This TCR beta chain was obtained from a study of metastatic and nonmetastatic thyroid tumors. Study-wide background: Samples came from malignant and benign thyroid patients, and repertoires were compared across blood and tumor or nodule tissue. Study-level findings and limits: According to reports, the diversity of TCR beta was significantly higher in malignant thyroid tumors than in benign nodules, and this held in both blood and tumor samples.

Relative to its sample, this clone is medium-sized. The antigen remains undetermined. No treatment of any kind had been given to any patient before thyroid surgery. V lost 6 bases and J lost 1, with 9 bases in between. The CDR3 totals 13 residues. The germline CDR1 and CDR2 sequences are SNHLY and FYNNEI. Methods used by the authors: Differences in CDR3 between clinicopathological groups were drawn on to build a classifier intended to discriminate distant-metastatic papillary thyroid cancer patients. TCRdb recomputed clones from the PCR reads via MiXCR. The V and J calls follow TCRdb's processing rather than the paper's. Among roughly 2,500 clones listed, under 30% were seen once.

V is TRBV2 and J is TRBJ1-1; D is perhaps TRBD1 (5 bases). Sequencing was done on a sample of adjacent normal tissue. This TCR was recovered from a male donor with papillary thyroid cancer or a benign thyroid nodule (not recorded which). Some clones in this sample may be carry-over from other donors' samples. The CDR3 sequence is CASRPQGNTEAFF. CDR3 DNA: TGTGCCAGCAGACCCCAGGGGAACACTGAAGCTTTCTTT. Together with reference TRBV2 and TRBJ1-1, the CDR3 gives the full variable domain: EPEVTQTPSHQVTQMGQEVILRCVPISNHLYFYWYRQILGQKVEFLVSFYNNEISEKSEIFDDQFSVERPDGSNFTLKIRSTKLEDSAMYFCASRPQGNTEAFFGQGTRLTVV.